This T cell receptor (beta chain) stems from a study of neurological immune-mediated disorders. This clonotype occurred many times. Germline trimming cut 6 bases from V and 4 bases from J; bases unmatched to any gene: 4. This CDR3 comprises 13 residues. Germline-derived CDR1 and CDR2 are MNHEY and SVGAGI. TCRdb independently ran MiXCR on the 5' RACE reads; one entry per CDR3 protein. The sample yields some 60,000 distinct CDR3 sequences, 3% to 4.5% seen once. The chain has TRBV6-5 and TRBJ1-2, with 8 bases fitting TRBD1. The TCR sequence derives from a woman in her 30s with multiple sclerosis. The sequenced sample was PBMCs. In nucleotides, the CDR3 is TGTGCCAGCAGACAGGGGGGAGCCTATGGCTACACCTTC. The encoded protein is CASRQGGAYGYTF.